This is a list of T cell receptor beta chains from one sample in a study of T cells in Graves' hyperthyroidism and ophthalmopathy. TCRdb processed the multiplex PCR reads anew with MiXCR; each CDR3 protein has one entry. The top ten clones hold roughly 8.3% of a sample with some 800,000 distinct CDR3 sequences, about two fifths of them seen once. Source material: blood. These receptors were collected from a man younger than 35 with Graves' hyperthyroidism. Each CDR3 is given with its conserved first and last residue. The D gene is left open where the match is weak. The size entry is marked missing in some rows and otherwise reads once, few, many or a size class.

few,TRBV6-1,TRBD1,TRBJ1-1,CASSEEGTEVNTEAFF,TGTGCCAGCAGTGAAGAAGGGACAGAAGTGAACACTGAAGCTTTCTTT
few,TRBV7-9,TRBD1,TRBJ1-2,CASSTFPRDRESYTF,TGTGCCAGCAGCACATTCCCCCGGGACAGGGAGAGCTACACCTTC
.,TRBV6-5,.,TRBJ1-5,CASSYGRGYGNQPQHF,TGTGCCAGCAGTTACGGCAGGGGATACGGCAATCAGCCCCAGCATTTT
.,TRBV7-6,.,TRBJ2-7,CASLTGSSYEQYF,TGTGCCAGCTTAACCGGCAGCTCCTACGAGCAGTACTTC
.,TRBV7-9,.,TRBJ1-5,CASSQGQPQETQHF,TGTGCCAGCAGCCAAGGACAGCCCCAAGAGACCCAGCATTTT
many,TRBV29-1,.,TRBJ2-3,CSTVPPSDTQYF,TGCAGCACGGTCCCCCCGTCGGATACGCAGTATTTT
many,TRBV10-2,.,TRBJ1-5,CASSFDPLISDQPQHF,TGCGCCAGCAGTTTCGATCCACTCATTAGCGATCAGCCCCAGCATTTT
.,TRBV7-6,TRBD1,TRBJ2-7,CARDPRDRTYEQYF,TGTGCTAGAGACCCACGGGACAGGACTTACGAGCAGTACTTC
.,TRBV7-8,.,TRBJ1-1,CASSQGALSEAFF,TGCGCCAGCAGCCAAGGGGCCCTATCGGAAGCTTTCTTT
once,TRBV15,.,TRBJ1-1,CATSRDRAWSPEAFF,TGTGCCACCAGCAGAGACAGGGCCTGGAGCCCTGAAGCTTTCTTT
once,TRBV2,.,TRBJ2-5,CASSKDLQETQYF,TGTGCCAGCAGCAAAGACCTTCAAGAGACCCAGTACTTC